This TCR beta chain stems from a study of T-cell reconstitution after alpha-beta-depleted transplantation in children. Unique molecular identifiers were used in preparing the TCRbeta library. From the PCR reads, TCRdb called clonotypes with MiXCR, one entry per CDR3 protein. The sample includes 260,000 or so distinct CDR3 sequences, more than 10% seen only once; the top ten take 2% to 3%. V was clipped by 0 bases and J by 10 bases, with 8 bases between them. The CDR3 is made up of 13 amino acids. Per germline, CDR1 SGHDT and CDR2 YYEEEE. Sequenced here: PBMCs from the stem cell graft donor, sampled from the stem cell graft. J is TRBJ1-6 and V is TRBV5-6; TRBD1 might be the D (6 bases). This TCR came from a human donor who donated a stem cell graft to a child with acute lymphoblastic leukemia. DNA of the CDR3: TGTGCCAGCAGCTTGGGCGGGGGCTCACCCCTCCACTTT. Protein sequence: CASSLGGGSPLHF.